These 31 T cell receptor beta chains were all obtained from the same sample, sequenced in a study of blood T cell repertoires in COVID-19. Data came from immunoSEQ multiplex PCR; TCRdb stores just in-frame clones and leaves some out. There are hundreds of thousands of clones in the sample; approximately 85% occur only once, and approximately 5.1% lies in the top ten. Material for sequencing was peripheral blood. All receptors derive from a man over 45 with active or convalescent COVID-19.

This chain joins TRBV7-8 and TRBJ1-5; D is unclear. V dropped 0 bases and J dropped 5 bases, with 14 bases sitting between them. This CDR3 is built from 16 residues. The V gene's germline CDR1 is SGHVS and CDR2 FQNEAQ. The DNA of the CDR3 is TGTGCCAGCAGCTTAGCGAGGGCGAAGTCAGATCAGCCCCAGCATTTT. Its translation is CASSLARAKSDQPQHF.

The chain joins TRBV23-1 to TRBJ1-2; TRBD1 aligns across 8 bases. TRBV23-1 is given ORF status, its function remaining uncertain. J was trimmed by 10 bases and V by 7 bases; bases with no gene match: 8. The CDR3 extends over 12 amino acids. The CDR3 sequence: CASTDRGGDYTF. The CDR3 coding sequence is TGCGCCAGCACCGACAGGGGAGGAGACTACACCTTC.

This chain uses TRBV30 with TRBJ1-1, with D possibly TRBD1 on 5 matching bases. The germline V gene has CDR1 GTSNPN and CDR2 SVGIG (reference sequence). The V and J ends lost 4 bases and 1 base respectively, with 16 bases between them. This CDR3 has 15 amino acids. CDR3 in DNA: TGTGCCTGGAATTCGGGGGTAGTTCGGAACACTGAAGCTTTCTTT. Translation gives CAWNSGVVRNTEAFF. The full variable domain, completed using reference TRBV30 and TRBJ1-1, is SQTIHQWPATLVQPVGSPLSLECTVEGTSNPNLYWYRQAAGRGLQLLFYSVGIGQISSEVPQNLSASRPQDRQFILSSKKLLLSDSGFYLCAWNSGVVRNTEAFFGQGTRLTVV.

The CDR3 bases are TGTGCCCCCCCCCGGAGCCAAGAGACCCAGTACTTC. It encodes CAPPRSQETQYF. The chain combines TRBV28 with TRBJ2-5; D unresolved. CDR1 MDHEN and CDR2 SYDVKM come from the germline V gene. This CDR3 has 12 residues. Trimming shortened V by 11 bases and J by 1 base, and 11 bases separated the two germline ends.

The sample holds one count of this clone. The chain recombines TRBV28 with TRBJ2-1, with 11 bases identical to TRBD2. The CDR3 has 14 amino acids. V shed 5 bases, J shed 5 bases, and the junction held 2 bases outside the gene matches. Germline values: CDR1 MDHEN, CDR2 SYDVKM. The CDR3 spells CASSGLAGDNEQFF. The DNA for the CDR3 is TGTGCCAGCAGTGGACTAGCGGGCGACAATGAGCAGTTCTTC.

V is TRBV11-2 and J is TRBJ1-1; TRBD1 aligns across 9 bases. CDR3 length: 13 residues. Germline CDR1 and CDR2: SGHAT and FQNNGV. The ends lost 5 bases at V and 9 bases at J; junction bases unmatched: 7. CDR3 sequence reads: CASSITQGAKAFF. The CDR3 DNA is TGTGCCAGCAGCATTACACAGGGGGCTAAAGCTTTCTTT.

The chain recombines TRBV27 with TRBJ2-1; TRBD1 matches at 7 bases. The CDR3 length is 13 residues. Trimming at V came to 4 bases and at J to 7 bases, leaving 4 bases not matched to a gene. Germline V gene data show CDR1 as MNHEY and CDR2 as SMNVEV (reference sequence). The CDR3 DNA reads TGTGCCAGCAGTTCCCGCAGGGGGAATGAGCAGTTCTTC. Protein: CASSSRRGNEQFF.

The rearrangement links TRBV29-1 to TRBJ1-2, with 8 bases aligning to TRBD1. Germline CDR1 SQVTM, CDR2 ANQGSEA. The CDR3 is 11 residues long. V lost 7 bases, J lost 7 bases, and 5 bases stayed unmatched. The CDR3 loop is CSDGQGSGYTF. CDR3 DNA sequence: TGCAGCGACGGACAGGGCTCTGGCTACACCTTC.

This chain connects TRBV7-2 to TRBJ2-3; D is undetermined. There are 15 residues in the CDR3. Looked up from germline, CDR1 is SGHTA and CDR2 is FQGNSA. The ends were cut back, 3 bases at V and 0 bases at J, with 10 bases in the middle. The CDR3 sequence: CASSFPLSSTDTQYF. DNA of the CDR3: TGTGCCAGCAGCTTTCCTCTTTCTAGCACAGATACGCAGTATTTT. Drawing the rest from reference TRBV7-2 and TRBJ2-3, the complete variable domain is GAGVSQSPSNKVTEKGKDVELRCDPISGHTALYWYRQSLGQGLEFLIYFQGNSAPDKSGLPSDRFSAERTGGSVSTLTIQRTQQEDSAVYLCASSFPLSSTDTQYFGPGTRLTVL.

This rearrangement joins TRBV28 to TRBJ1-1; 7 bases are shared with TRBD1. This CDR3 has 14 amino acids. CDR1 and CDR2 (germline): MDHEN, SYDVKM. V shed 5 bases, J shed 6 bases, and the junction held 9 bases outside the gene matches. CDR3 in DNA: TGTGCCAGCAGTGTGACAGGGCATCGGGCTGAAGCTTTCTTT. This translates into CASSVTGHRAEAFF. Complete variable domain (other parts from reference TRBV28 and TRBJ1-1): DVKVTQSSRYLVKRTGEKVFLECVQDMDHENMFWYRQDPGLGLRLIYFSYDVKMKEKGDIPEGYSVSREKKERFSLILESASTNQTSMYLCASSVTGHRAEAFFGQGTRLTVV.

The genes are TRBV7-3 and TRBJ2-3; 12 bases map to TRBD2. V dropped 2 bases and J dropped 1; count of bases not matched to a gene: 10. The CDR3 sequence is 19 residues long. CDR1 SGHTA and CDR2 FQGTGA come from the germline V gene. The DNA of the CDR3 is TGTGCCAGCAGCTTATATCCGGGGGGACTAGCGGGCCGCACAGATACGCAGTATTTT. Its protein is CASSLYPGGLAGRTDTQYF.

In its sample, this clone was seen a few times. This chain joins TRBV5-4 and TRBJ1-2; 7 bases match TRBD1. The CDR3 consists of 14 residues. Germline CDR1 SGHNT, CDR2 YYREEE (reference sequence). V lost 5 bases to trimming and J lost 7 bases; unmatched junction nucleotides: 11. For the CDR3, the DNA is TGTGCCAGCAGTCGCGAGACAGGGCTTGGTGGCTACACCTTC. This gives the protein CASSRETGLGGYTF.

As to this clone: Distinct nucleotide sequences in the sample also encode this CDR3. The CDR3 DNA sequence: TGTGCCAGCAGCCCCTACTACGAGCAGTACTTC. Translation: CASSPYYEQYF. The chain employs TRBV7-9 and TRBJ2-7; D gene uncertain. V was trimmed by 5 bases and J by 3 bases, leaving 5 bases between them. The CDR3 contains 11 residues. CDR1 is SEHNR, CDR2 FQNEAQ, per germline (reference sequence).

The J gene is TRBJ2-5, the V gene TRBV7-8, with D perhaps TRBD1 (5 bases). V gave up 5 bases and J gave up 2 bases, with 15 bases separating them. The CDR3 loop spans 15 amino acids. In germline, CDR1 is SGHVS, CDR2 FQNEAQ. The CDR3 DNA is TGTGCCAGCAGCGCGCTAGGGGCTTTACAAGAGACCCAGTACTTC. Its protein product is CASSALGALQETQYF.

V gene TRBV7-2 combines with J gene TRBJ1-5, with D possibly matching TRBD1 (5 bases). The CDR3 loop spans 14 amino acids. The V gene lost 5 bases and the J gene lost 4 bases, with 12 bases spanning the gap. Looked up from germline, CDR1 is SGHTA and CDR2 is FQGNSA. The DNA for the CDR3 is TGTGCCAGCAGCCCCCGGCAGGGTAATCAGCCCCAGCATTTT. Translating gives CASSPRQGNQPQHF.

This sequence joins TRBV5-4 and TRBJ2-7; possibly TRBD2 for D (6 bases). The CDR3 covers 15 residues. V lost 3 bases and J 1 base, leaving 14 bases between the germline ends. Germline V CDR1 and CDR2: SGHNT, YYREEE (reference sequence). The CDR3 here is CASSSGTSASYEQYF. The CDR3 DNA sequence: TGTGCCAGCAGCTCTGGGACTTCCGCGTCCTACGAGCAGTACTTC.

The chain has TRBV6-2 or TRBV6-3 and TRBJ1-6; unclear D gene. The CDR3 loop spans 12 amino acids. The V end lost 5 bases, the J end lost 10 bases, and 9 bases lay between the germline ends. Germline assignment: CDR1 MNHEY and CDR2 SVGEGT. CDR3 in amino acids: CASSAPGSPLHF. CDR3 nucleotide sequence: TGTGCCAGCAGTGCCCCGGGATCACCCCTCCACTTT.

CDR3 nucleotides: TGTGCCAGCAGCCAACGACAGGGGGCTAGTGAAAAACTGTTTTTT. Amino acids: CASSQRQGASEKLFF. This chain uses TRBV3-1 (or the pseudogene TRBV3-2) with TRBJ1-4; 10 positions agree with TRBD1. V dropped 2 bases and J dropped 7; count of bases not matched to a gene: 4. CDR1 LGHDT and CDR2 YNNKEL come from the germline V gene (reference sequence). The CDR3 is 15 amino acids.

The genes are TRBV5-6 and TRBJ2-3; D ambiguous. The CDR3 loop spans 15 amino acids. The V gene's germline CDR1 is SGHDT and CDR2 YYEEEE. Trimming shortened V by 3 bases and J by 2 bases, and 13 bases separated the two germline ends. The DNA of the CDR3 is TGTGCCAGCAGCTCGCTCCCCGGAGACACAGATACGCAGTATTTT. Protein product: CASSSLPGDTDTQYF.

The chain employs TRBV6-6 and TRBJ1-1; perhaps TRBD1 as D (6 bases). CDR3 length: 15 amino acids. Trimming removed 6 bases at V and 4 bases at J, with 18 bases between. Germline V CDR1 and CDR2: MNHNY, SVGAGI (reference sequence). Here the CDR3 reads CASRTPRGRGTEAFF. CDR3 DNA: TGTGCCAGCAGGACTCCCAGGGGCAGGGGCACTGAAGCTTTCTTT.

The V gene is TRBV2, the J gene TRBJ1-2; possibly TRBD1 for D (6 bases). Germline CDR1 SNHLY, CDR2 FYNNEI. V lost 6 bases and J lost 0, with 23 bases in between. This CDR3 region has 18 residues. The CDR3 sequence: CASRGTRGPGASNYGYTF. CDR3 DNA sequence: TGTGCCAGCAGAGGGACCCGGGGCCCAGGGGCCTCTAACTATGGCTACACCTTC.

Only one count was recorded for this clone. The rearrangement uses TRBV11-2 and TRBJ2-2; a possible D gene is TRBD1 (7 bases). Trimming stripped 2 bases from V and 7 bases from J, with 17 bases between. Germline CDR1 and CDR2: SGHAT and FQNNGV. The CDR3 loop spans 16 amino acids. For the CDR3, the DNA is TGTGCCAGCAGCTTAATGGCACGCCAGGGGGGCGGGGAGCTGTTTTTT. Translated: CASSLMARQGGGELFF. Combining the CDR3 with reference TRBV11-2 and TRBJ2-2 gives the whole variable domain EAGVAQSPRYKIIEKRQSVAFWCNPISGHATLYWYQQILGQGPKLLIQFQNNGVVDDSQLPKDRFSAERLKGVDSTLKIQPAKLEDSAVYLCASSLMARQGGGELFFGEGSRLTVL.

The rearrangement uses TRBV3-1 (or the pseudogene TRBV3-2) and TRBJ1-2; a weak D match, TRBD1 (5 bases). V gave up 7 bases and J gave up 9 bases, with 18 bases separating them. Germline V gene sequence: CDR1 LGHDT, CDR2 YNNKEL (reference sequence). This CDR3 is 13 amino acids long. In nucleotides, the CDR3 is TGTGCCAGCACCCCCGCGAGGCGGGGGAGCTACACCTTC. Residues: CASTPARRGSYTF.

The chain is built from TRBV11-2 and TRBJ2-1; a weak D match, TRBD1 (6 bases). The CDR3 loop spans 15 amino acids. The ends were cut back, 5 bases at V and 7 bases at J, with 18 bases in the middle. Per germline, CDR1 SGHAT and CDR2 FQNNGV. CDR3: CASSPIRGRGNEQFF. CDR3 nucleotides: TGTGCCAGCAGCCCGATTAGGGGGAGAGGGAATGAGCAGTTCTTC.

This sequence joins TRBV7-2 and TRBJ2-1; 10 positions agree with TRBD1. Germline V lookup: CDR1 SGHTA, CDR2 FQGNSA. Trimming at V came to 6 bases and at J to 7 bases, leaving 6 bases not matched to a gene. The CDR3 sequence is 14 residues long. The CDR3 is CASRRTGGGNEQFF. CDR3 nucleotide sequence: TGTGCCAGCAGACGGACAGGGGGGGGTAATGAGCAGTTCTTC.

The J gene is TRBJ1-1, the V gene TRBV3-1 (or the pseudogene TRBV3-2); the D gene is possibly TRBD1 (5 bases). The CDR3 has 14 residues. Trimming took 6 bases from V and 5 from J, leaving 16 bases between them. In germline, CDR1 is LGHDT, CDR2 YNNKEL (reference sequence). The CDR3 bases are TGTGCCAGCAGTTCGAGCGTGGGGGGGACTGAAGCTTTCTTT. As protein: CASSSSVGGTEAFF.

CDR3 in DNA: TGTGCCAGCAGTTACTCCGGACAGAGGAACACTGAAGCTTTCTTT. It specifies CASSYSGQRNTEAFF. This chain joins TRBV6-5 and TRBJ1-1, with D perhaps matching TRBD1 (6 bases). This CDR3 has 15 amino acids. V lost 0 bases and J 1 base, leaving 9 bases between the germline ends. The germline gives CDR1 MNHEY, CDR2 SVGAGI.

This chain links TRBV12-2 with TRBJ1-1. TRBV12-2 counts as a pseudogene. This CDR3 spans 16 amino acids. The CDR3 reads CASRLAKRRGGTEAFF. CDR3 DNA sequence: TGTGCAAGTCGCTTAGCAAAACGGAGGGGGGGCACTGAAGCTTTCTTT.

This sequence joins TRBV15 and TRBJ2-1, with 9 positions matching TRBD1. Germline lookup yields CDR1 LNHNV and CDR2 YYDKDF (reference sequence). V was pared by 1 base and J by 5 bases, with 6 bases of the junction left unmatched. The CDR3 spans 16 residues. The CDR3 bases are TGTGCCACCAGCAGAGTCGCGGGACAGGGCAACAATGAGCAGTTCTTC. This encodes CATSRVAGQGNNEQFF. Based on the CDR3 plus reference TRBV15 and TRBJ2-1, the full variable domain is DAMVIQNPRYQVTQFGKPVTLSCSQTLNHNVMYWYQQKSSQAPKLLFHYYDKDFNNEADTPDNFQSRRPNTSFCFLDIRSPGLGDTAMYLCATSRVAGQGNNEQFFGPGTRLTVL.

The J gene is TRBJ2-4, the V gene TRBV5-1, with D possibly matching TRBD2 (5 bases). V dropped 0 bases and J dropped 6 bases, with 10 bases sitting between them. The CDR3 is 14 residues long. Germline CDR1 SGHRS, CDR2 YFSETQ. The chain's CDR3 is CASSLDPGRNIQYF. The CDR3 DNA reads TGCGCCAGCAGCTTGGATCCGGGGAGAAACATTCAGTACTTC. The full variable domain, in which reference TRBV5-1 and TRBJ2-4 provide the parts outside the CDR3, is KAGVTQTPRYLIKTRGQQVTLSCSPISGHRSVSWYQQTPGQGLQFLFEYFSETQRNKGNFPGRFSGRQFSNSRSEMNVSTLELGDSALYLCASSLDPGRNIQYFGAGTRLSVL.

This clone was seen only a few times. CDR3 coding DNA: TGTGCCAGCAGCTTTGGGACAGGGCCGGTGAACACTGAAGCTTTCTTT. Translating gives CASSFGTGPVNTEAFF. The rearrangement links TRBV5-4 to TRBJ1-1; TRBD1 aligns across 9 bases. The V gene end was trimmed by 2 bases and the J gene end by 0 bases; junction bases not matched to a gene: 5. Germline CDR1 SGHNT, CDR2 YYREEE (reference sequence). The CDR3 covers 16 residues.